The 32 T cell receptor beta chains presented below share a single source sample, sequenced in a study of blood T cell repertoires in COVID-19. Measured with immunoSEQ multiplex PCR; TCRdb has only the in-frame clones, and not every one. The sample has hundreds of thousands of clones, around four fifths seen once. Input material: peripheral blood. The receptors were gathered from a woman older than 75 with acute or convalescent COVID-19.

This clone was counted only a few times. The chain links TRBV19 to TRBJ1-1; D is possibly TRBD1 (6 bases). Germline CDR1 and CDR2: LNHDA and SQIVND (reference sequence). This CDR3 has 14 amino acids. Between the trimmed V and J ends, which lost 4 bases and 1 base, there was a span of 10 bases. CDR3 in DNA: TGTGCCAGTAGTACGTACAGGGAGAACACTGAAGCTTTCTTT. This translates into CASSTYRENTEAFF.

This clone was seen a single time. The rearrangement links TRBV5-6 to TRBJ2-7, with TRBD2 matching 10 bases. Germline V gene lookup returns CDR1 SGHDT and CDR2 YYEEEE. Trimming at V came to 2 bases and at J to 3 bases, leaving 11 bases not matched to a gene. The CDR3 is 17 residues long. CDR3 DNA: TGTGCCAGCAGCTTAGCGGGGGGGCTAACCGGTGTCTACGAGCAGTACTTC. It is translated as CASSLAGGLTGVYEQYF.

The gene calls are TRBV5-5 and TRBJ2-2; TRBD1 matches at 8 bases. Germline lookup yields CDR1 SGHKS and CDR2 YYEKEE (reference sequence). This CDR3 has 13 residues. J lost 7 bases, V lost 4 bases, and 3 bases had no gene match. CDR3 coding DNA: TGTGCCAGCAGCACACAGGGGGGCGGGGAGCTGTTTTTT. Translating it yields CASSTQGGGELFF.

The chain combines TRBV18 with TRBJ1-3; unclear D gene. The germline CDR1 and CDR2 sequences are KGHSH and LQKENI. The germline V and J ends were trimmed by 6 bases and 1 base, with 16 bases remaining between them. This CDR3 is built from 16 residues. The CDR3 loop reads CASSLAIGKSGNTIYF. CDR3 DNA: TGTGCCAGCTCCCTAGCAATAGGGAAATCTGGAAACACCATATATTTT.

V and J are TRBV19 and TRBJ1-2; 10 bases are a match to TRBD1. CDR1 is LNHDA and CDR2 is SQIVND in the germline V gene (reference sequence). CDR3 length: 14 residues. The ends lost 3 bases at V and 7 bases at J; junction bases unmatched: 5. The CDR3 is CASSIDRGRSGYTF. The CDR3 DNA reads TGTGCCAGTAGTATCGACAGGGGGCGGAGTGGCTACACCTTC.

This sequence joins TRBV11-2 and TRBJ2-5; 8 positions match TRBD2. With 1 base clipped from V and 7 bases from J, the junction kept 14 bases outside the gene matches. This CDR3 spans 17 amino acids. Germline-derived CDR1 and CDR2 are SGHAT and FQNNGV. Here the CDR3 reads CASSLVGLAGYYGTQYF. The CDR3 nucleotides read TGTGCCAGCAGCTTAGTAGGTCTAGCGGGTTATTACGGGACCCAGTACTTC.

The chain recombines TRBV5-5 with TRBJ1-6; TRBD1 agrees at 8 bases. Trimming took 4 bases from V and 2 from J; bases not matched to a gene: 11. The CDR3 has 18 amino acids. Germline CDR1 reads SGHKS; CDR2 reads YYEKEE (reference sequence). CDR3 loop: CASSLQTGGPTYNSPLHF. CDR3 in DNA: TGTGCCAGCAGCCTACAAACAGGGGGTCCGACCTATAATTCACCCCTCCACTTT.

The genes are TRBV2 and TRBJ2-1; D might be TRBD2 (5 bases). The germline V gene encodes CDR1 SNHLY and CDR2 FYNNEI. The CDR3 is 16 residues long. Trimming removed 6 bases at V and 1 base at J, with 16 bases between. The CDR3 sequence is CASSPKRSRSYNEQFF. The DNA for the CDR3 is TGTGCCAGCAGCCCGAAGCGGAGCCGATCCTACAATGAGCAGTTCTTC.

V usage is TRBV19 and J usage is TRBJ1-1, with D tentatively TRBD1 (6 bases). The CDR3 is 18 residues long. The V end lost 5 bases, the J end lost 2 bases, and 24 bases lay between the germline ends. The germline CDR1 and CDR2 sequences are LNHDA and SQIVND (reference sequence). This CDR3 is CASSVIQGAGGLNTEAFF. For the CDR3, the DNA is TGTGCCAGTAGTGTTATACAGGGAGCTGGCGGACTTAACACTGAAGCTTTCTTT.

This rearrangement joins TRBV2 to TRBJ1-5, with 7 bases lining up with TRBD1. The CDR3 runs 14 residues. The V gene end was trimmed by 5 bases and the J gene end by 5 bases; junction bases not matched to a gene: 6. Germline CDR1 SNHLY, CDR2 FYNNEI. CDR3 sequence reads: CASSPTGLYQPQHF. CDR3 DNA: TGTGCCAGCAGTCCGACAGGGCTCTATCAGCCCCAGCATTTT.

The rearrangement uses TRBV27 and TRBJ2-7; maybe TRBD1 (5 bases). The CDR3 length is 17 residues. CDR1 MNHEY and CDR2 SMNVEV come from the germline V gene (reference sequence). V was pared by 3 bases and J by 3 bases, with 21 bases between. The CDR3 sequence: CASSFTMTEPSFYEQYF. The CDR3 region has the DNA TGTGCCAGCAGTTTTACGATGACAGAGCCCAGTTTCTACGAGCAGTACTTC.

The J gene is TRBJ1-5, the V gene TRBV19; 8 nucleotides match TRBD1. This CDR3 is 14 amino acids long. The V segment lost 7 bases and the J segment 5 bases; nucleotides outside the gene matches: 7. In germline, CDR1 is LNHDA, CDR2 SQIVND (reference sequence). The CDR3 DNA follows: TGTGCCAGTATGAGGACAGGGCGGGATCAGCCCCAGCATTTT. Residues: CASMRTGRDQPQHF.

This clone was observed a few times. The chain is built from TRBV6-5 and TRBJ1-1; D call uncertain. Germline V gene sequence: CDR1 MNHEY, CDR2 SVGAGI. This CDR3 region has 13 residues. Trimming left V 6 bases short and J 1 base short, with 9 bases between. CDR3 loop: CASRVLANTEAFF. CDR3 in DNA: TGTGCCAGCAGGGTTTTGGCGAACACTGAAGCTTTCTTT.

The chain recombines TRBV11-2 with TRBJ2-2; 10 bases are shared with TRBD2. The V segment lost 1 base and the J segment 4 bases; nucleotides outside the gene matches: 6. The CDR3 is 17 amino acids. Germline V CDR1 and CDR2: SGHAT, FQNNGV. In nucleotides, the CDR3 is TGTGCCAGCAGCTTAGTGGCTAGCGGGAGAAGCACCGGGGAGCTGTTTTTT. Translation gives CASSLVASGRSTGELFF.

The J gene is TRBJ1-4, the V gene TRBV5-1; 8 bases are shared with TRBD1. Germline lookup yields CDR1 SGHRS and CDR2 YFSETQ. Germline trimming cut 0 bases from V and 7 bases from J; bases unmatched to any gene: 2. This CDR3 is 14 amino acids long. CDR3 residues: CASSLGTGSEKLFF. CDR3 bases: TGCGCCAGCAGCTTGGGGACAGGGAGTGAAAAACTGTTTTTT. The full variable domain, its missing parts supplied by reference TRBV5-1 and TRBJ1-4, is KAGVTQTPRYLIKTRGQQVTLSCSPISGHRSVSWYQQTPGQGLQFLFEYFSETQRNKGNFPGRFSGRQFSNSRSEMNVSTLELGDSALYLCASSLGTGSEKLFFGSGTQLSVL.

The chain has TRBV28 and TRBJ2-2; no definite D call. Germline V gives CDR1 MDHEN, CDR2 SYDVKM. The CDR3 sequence is 13 residues long. With 6 bases removed from V and 1 base from J, the gap between germline ends came to 6 bases. CDR3 DNA: TGTGCCAGCAGCTTTTTGAACACCGGGGAGCTGTTTTTT. Translating it yields CASSFLNTGELFF.

The chain carries TRBV2 and TRBJ2-1; D is undetermined. In germline, CDR1 is SNHLY, CDR2 FYNNEI. CDR3 length: 13 amino acids. Trimming took 7 bases from V and 9 from J, leaving 16 bases between them. The CDR3 coding sequence is TGTGCCAGCACCTTAAGCGCGCTTAGTGAGCAGTTCTTC. The encoded protein is CASTLSALSEQFF.

The chain employs TRBV7-2 and TRBJ1-1; perhaps TRBD1 as D (5 bases). This CDR3 comprises 13 residues. V lost 5 bases to trimming and J lost 1 base, with 8 bases between them. Germline lookup yields CDR1 SGHTA and CDR2 FQGNSA. The CDR3 here is CASSNDRNTEAFF. The CDR3 bases are TGTGCCAGCAGCAACGACAGGAACACTGAAGCTTTCTTT.

J is TRBJ1-6 and V is TRBV10-2; D not certain. Trimming pared 1 base from V and 4 bases from J, leaving 5 bases between. The CDR3 runs 14 residues. Germline V gene data show CDR1 as WSHSY and CDR2 as SAAADI. The CDR3 nucleotides read TGCGCCAGCAGTGAGTTAGATTATAATTCACCCCTCCACTTT. Translating it yields CASSELDYNSPLHF.

The V gene is TRBV6-5, the J gene TRBJ2-3; possible D gene TRBD2, 5 bases. The V and J ends lost 0 bases and 2 bases respectively, with 9 bases between them. Per germline, CDR1 MNHEY and CDR2 SVGAGI. The CDR3 consists of 15 residues. The CDR3 reads CASSYSRGYTDTQYF. CDR3 nucleotide sequence: TGTGCCAGCAGTTACTCGCGAGGGTACACAGATACGCAGTATTTT.

The chain combines TRBV19 with TRBJ2-1; 8 bases line up with TRBD2. Trimming cost V 0 bases and J 4 bases; bases outside gene matches: 11. Germline lookup yields CDR1 LNHDA and CDR2 SQIVND (reference sequence). The CDR3 runs 18 residues. In DNA, the CDR3 is TGTGCCAGTAGTATAGATCACCTAAGCGGGAGTCGGTACAATGAGCAGTTCTTC. It codes for CASSIDHLSGSRYNEQFF. Drawing the rest from reference TRBV19 and TRBJ2-1, the complete variable domain is DGGITQSPKYLFRKEGQNVTLSCEQNLNHDAMYWYRQDPGQGLRLIYYSQIVNDFQKGDIAEGYSVSREKKESFPLTVTSAQKNPTAFYLCASSIDHLSGSRYNEQFFGPGTRLTVL.

This rearrangement joins TRBV5-1 to TRBJ2-2; weak D call: TRBD2 (6 bases). The CDR3 spans 16 residues. V gave up 0 bases and J gave up 4 bases, with 13 bases separating them. Looked up from germline, CDR1 is SGHRS and CDR2 is YFSETQ. CDR3 DNA sequence: TGCGCCAGCAGCTTGGAAACGGGACTTTCCACCGGGGAGCTGTTTTTT. This gives the protein CASSLETGLSTGELFF.

The chain recombines TRBV4-2 with TRBJ2-3, with 15 bases aligning to TRBD2. CDR1 and CDR2 from the germline V gene are LGHNA and YNFKEQ. Germline trimming cut 2 bases from V and 3 bases from J; bases unmatched to any gene: 3. This CDR3 spans 17 amino acids. In DNA form, the CDR3 reads TGTGCCAGCAGCCAAAAAGGGACTAGCGGGGGGACAGATACGCAGTATTTT. This sequence encodes CASSQKGTSGGTDTQYF.

This clone was seen only a few times. The V call is TRBV9, the J call TRBJ2-7, with 12 bases matching TRBD2. Germline V gene sequence: CDR1 SGDLS, CDR2 YYNGEE. Trimming took 2 bases from V and 2 from J; bases not matched to a gene: 5. The CDR3 runs to 16 residues. CDR3 sequence (DNA): TGTGCCAGCAGCGTGGGTCGGACTAGCGGGGCCTACGAGCAGTACTTC. As protein: CASSVGRTSGAYEQYF.

The chain carries TRBV7-3 and TRBJ2-3; 8 nucleotides match TRBD2. CDR1 is SGHTA, CDR2 FQGTGA, per germline. J was trimmed by 4 bases and V by 3 bases; bases with no gene match: 6. The CDR3 consists of 15 residues. The CDR3 DNA reads TGTGCCAGCAGCTTTGGCGGGGGGTTTCCAGATACGCAGTATTTT. Translating gives CASSFGGGFPDTQYF.

This clone has a single count. This sequence joins TRBV18 and TRBJ2-1; maybe TRBD1 (5 bases). There are 14 residues in the CDR3. Germline V lookup: CDR1 KGHSH, CDR2 LQKENI. V lost 5 bases, J lost 6 bases, and 14 bases lay in between. CDR3 loop: CASSGQGYGNEQFF. CDR3 sequence (DNA): TGTGCCAGCTCAGGCCAGGGTTACGGCAATGAGCAGTTCTTC.

The chain has TRBV19 and TRBJ2-7, with 12 bases aligning to TRBD2. The CDR3 sequence is 14 residues long. The V gene's germline CDR1 is LNHDA and CDR2 SQIVND (reference sequence). After removal of 5 bases from V and 3 bases from J, the junction contained 2 bases not matched to a gene. The CDR3 loop reads CASSLAGGFYEQYF. The CDR3 DNA reads TGTGCCAGTAGTCTAGCGGGGGGGTTCTACGAGCAGTACTTC.

The rearrangement links TRBV11-2 to TRBJ2-2; the D is unclear. This CDR3 contains 17 residues. Germline CDR1 reads SGHAT; CDR2 reads FQNNGV. V lost 5 bases to trimming and J lost 0 bases, with 16 bases between them. The CDR3 reads CASSPGSPAANTGELFF. DNA of the CDR3: TGTGCCAGCAGCCCAGGCAGCCCGGCCGCGAACACCGGGGAGCTGTTTTTT. Full variable domain (rest looked up from reference TRBV11-2 and TRBJ2-2): EAGVAQSPRYKIIEKRQSVAFWCNPISGHATLYWYQQILGQGPKLLIQFQNNGVVDDSQLPKDRFSAERLKGVDSTLKIQPAKLEDSAVYLCASSPGSPAANTGELFFGEGSRLTVL.

This sequence joins TRBV14 and TRBJ1-1; 8 bases are shared with TRBD1. The V and J ends lost 4 bases and 4 bases, in that order; junction bases with no gene match: 2. Germline V gives CDR1 SGHDN, CDR2 FVKESK. This CDR3 is 13 amino acids long. The CDR3 protein is CASSRTGGTEAFF. The CDR3 bases are TGTGCCAGCAGCCGAACAGGGGGCACTGAAGCTTTCTTT.

The rearrangement uses TRBV7-8 and TRBJ2-5; 9 bases map to TRBD2. The CDR3 consists of 16 residues. V lost 0 bases, J lost 1 base, and 3 bases stayed unmatched. The germline V gene encodes CDR1 SGHVS and CDR2 FQNEAQ. CDR3: CASSLATAGGQETQYF. CDR3 in DNA: TGTGCCAGCAGCTTAGCCACAGCGGGGGGCCAAGAGACCCAGTACTTC.

This clone was seen a handful of times. The DNA for the CDR3 is TGCGCCAGCAGCCCAGCGGGGGCCATGAAAAACAATGAGCAGTTCTTC. Translated: CASSPAGAMKNNEQFF. V and J are TRBV4-3 and TRBJ2-1, with 8 bases matching TRBD2. Trimming at V came to 4 bases and at J to 5 bases, leaving 10 bases not matched to a gene. Germline CDR1 LGHNA, CDR2 YSLEER. This CDR3 is built from 16 residues.

This clone was picked up a small number of times. The V call is TRBV6-5, the J call TRBJ2-2; D not certain. V was clipped by 7 bases and J by 0 bases, with 9 bases between them. The CDR3 spans 14 residues. In germline, CDR1 is MNHEY, CDR2 SVGAGI. CDR3 loop: CASNFGSNTGELFF. The CDR3 DNA follows: TGTGCCAGCAATTTCGGTTCGAACACCGGGGAGCTGTTTTTT.